This passage covers 10 T cell receptor beta chains from one sample sequenced in a study of CD8 T cells in Susac syndrome. RNA amounts of about 0.5 to 1 ug underwent reverse transcription with random hexamers. TCRdb itself ran the immunoSEQ multiplex PCR reads through MiXCR, one entry per CDR3 protein. This sample has around 200,000 distinct CDR3 sequences, with roughly 90% found just once. Material: CD8+ T cells from PBMCs. The receptors originated from a human donor with multiple sclerosis.

The chain employs TRBV27 and TRBJ2-5, with a weak D call TRBD2 (6 bases). The CDR3 has 13 residues. Per germline, CDR1 MNHEY and CDR2 SMNVEV (reference sequence). V lost 3 bases and J 5 bases, leaving 10 bases between the germline ends. DNA for the CDR3: TGTGCCAGCAGTTTGTGGAGCGGGGAGACCCAGTACTTC. It translates to CASSLWSGETQYF.

The J gene is TRBJ1-1, the V gene TRBV4-3; D possibly corresponds to TRBD1 (6 bases). The CDR3 contains 15 residues. Per the germline V gene, CDR1 is LGHNA and CDR2 is YSLEER. The germline V and J ends were trimmed by 0 bases and 4 bases, with 12 bases remaining between them. CDR3 in amino acids: CASSQDAGVGTEAFF. The CDR3 DNA follows: TGCGCCAGCAGCCAAGATGCAGGGGTGGGCACTGAAGCTTTCTTT.

V is TRBV6-2 or TRBV6-3 and J is TRBJ2-2; 7 bases are a match to TRBD1. Germline V CDR1 and CDR2: MNHEY, SVGEGT. Unmatched junction bases numbered 11, after V lost 8 bases and J lost 2 bases. This CDR3 is 16 amino acids long. CDR3 loop: CASVIPGQTNTGELFF. DNA of the CDR3: TGTGCCAGCGTAATACCGGGACAGACCAACACCGGGGAGCTGTTTTTT.

V is TRBV11-2 and J is TRBJ2-5; weak D call: TRBD1 (6 bases). V was clipped by 0 bases and J by 2 bases, with 16 bases between them. CDR3 length: 17 residues. CDR1 SGHAT and CDR2 FQNNGV come from the germline V gene. CDR3 amino acids: CASSLDGGQGGQETQYF. CDR3 DNA: TGTGCCAGCAGCTTAGATGGGGGCCAGGGTGGACAAGAGACCCAGTACTTC.

The rearrangement joins TRBV27 to TRBJ2-3; D might be TRBD2 (6 bases). V dropped 3 bases and J dropped 7 bases, with 11 bases sitting between them. This CDR3 is 13 amino acids long. Germline lookup yields CDR1 MNHEY and CDR2 SMNVEV (reference sequence). The CDR3 here is CASSFGGRNTQYF. The CDR3 DNA reads TGTGCCAGCAGTTTTGGGGGGAGGAATACGCAGTATTTT.

The chain joins TRBV30 to TRBJ2-6; D remains unclear. Germline assignment: CDR1 GTSNPN and CDR2 SVGIG (reference sequence). The CDR3 consists of 13 residues. V was shortened by 7 bases and J by 2 bases, with 9 bases between the two germline ends. The CDR3 region is CAYARAGANVLTF. The CDR3 nucleotides are TGTGCCTACGCCCGGGCTGGGGCCAACGTCCTGACTTTC. The entire variable domain, with the rest obtained from reference TRBV30 and TRBJ2-6, is as follows: SQTIHQWPATLVQPVGSPLSLECTVEGTSNPNLYWYRQAAGRGLQLLFYSVGIGQISSEVPQNLSASRPQDRQFILSSKKLLLSDSGFYLCAYARAGANVLTFGAGSRLTVL.

This chain connects TRBV4-3 to TRBJ2-7; 7 nucleotides line up with TRBD1. This CDR3 spans 14 amino acids. V lost 4 bases, J lost 2 bases, and 5 bases stayed unmatched. Germline V gene lookup returns CDR1 LGHNA and CDR2 YSLEER. In DNA, the CDR3 is TGCGCCAGCAGCCCCCAACAGGGGACCTACGAGCAGTACTTC. Residues: CASSPQQGTYEQYF.

The chain carries TRBV4-3 and TRBJ2-5; tentative D call: TRBD1 (6 bases). V was pared by 1 base and J by 0 bases, with 12 bases between. Germline V gene lookup returns CDR1 LGHNA and CDR2 YSLEER. The CDR3 contains 16 residues. CDR3 protein: CASSQGQVQYQETQYF. The CDR3 nucleotides read TGCGCCAGCAGCCAAGGACAGGTCCAATACCAAGAGACCCAGTACTTC.

In nucleotides, the CDR3 is TGCAGCGTTTCGGGACAGGGTACCTCATACTATGGCTACACCTTC. Protein product: CSVSGQGTSYYGYTF. The J gene is TRBJ1-2, the V gene TRBV29-1; TRBD1 matches at 9 bases. V was clipped by 5 bases and J by 3 bases; unmatched bases: 10. Per germline, CDR1 SQVTM and CDR2 ANQGSEA. The CDR3 is 15 residues long.

The CDR3 loop is CASSIGGTSGGLSREQFF. The CDR3 DNA reads TGTGCCAGTAGTATAGGGGGGACTAGCGGGGGGCTGTCAAGAGAGCAGTTCTTC. This rearrangement joins TRBV19 to TRBJ2-1; 15 positions agree with TRBD2. The V gene's germline CDR1 is LNHDA and CDR2 SQIVND (reference sequence). The J segment lost 10 bases and the V segment lost 1 base, leaving 11 bases of the junction unmatched. The CDR3 is 18 residues long.